This T cell receptor beta chain was recovered during a study of OX40 agonist ivuxolimab in advanced cancers. The assay was immunoSEQ multiplex PCR, and TCRdb's table has in-frame clones only and misses some. The sample records 90,000 to 100,000 clones, about 87% being singletons. Findings and limits, study-wide: The expanded peripheral T cells' antigen specificity was not determined. It was also the case that some nonresponders had low normalized T-cell clonal expansion. At 0.1 to 3.0 mg/kg and by week 6, CD4+ and CD8+ T cells in the blood had expanded clonally.

Turning to this clone: Its antigen is not identified.

The CDR3 extends over 17 amino acids. Germline V CDR1 and CDR2: SQVTM, ANQGSEA. Losses at the gene ends were 2 bases for V and 5 bases for J; bases not matched to a gene: 14. The source is an adult with an advanced solid tumor such as melanoma, head and neck, liver or kidney cancer. The chain employs TRBV29-1 and TRBJ2-2; the match to TRBD2 covers 7 bases. The sequences come from CD4+ or CD8+ T cells sorted from blood, collected in a trial of the OX40 agonist ivuxolimab. This CDR3 reads CSVEREGTVRSTGELFF. The CDR3, as DNA: TGCAGCGTTGAAAGGGAGGGGACGGTGCGGTCGACCGGGGAGCTGTTTTTT.